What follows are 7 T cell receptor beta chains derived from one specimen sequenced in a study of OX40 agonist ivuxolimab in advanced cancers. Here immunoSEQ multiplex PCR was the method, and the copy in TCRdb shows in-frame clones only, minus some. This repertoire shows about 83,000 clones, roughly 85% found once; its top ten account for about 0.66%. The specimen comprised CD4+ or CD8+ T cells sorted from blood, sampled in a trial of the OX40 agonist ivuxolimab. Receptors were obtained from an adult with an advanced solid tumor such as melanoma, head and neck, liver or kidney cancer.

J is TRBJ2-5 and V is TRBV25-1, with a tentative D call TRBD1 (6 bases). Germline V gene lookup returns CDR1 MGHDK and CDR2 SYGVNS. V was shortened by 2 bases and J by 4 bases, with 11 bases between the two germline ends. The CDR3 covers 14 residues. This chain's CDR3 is CASSEMGAGETQYF. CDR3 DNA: TGTGCCAGCAGTGAAATGGGGGCGGGAGAGACCCAGTACTTC.

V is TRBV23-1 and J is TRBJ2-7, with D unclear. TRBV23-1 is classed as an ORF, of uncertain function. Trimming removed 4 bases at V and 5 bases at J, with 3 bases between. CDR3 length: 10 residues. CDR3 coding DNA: TGCGCCAGCAGTCCAAACGAGCAGTACTTC. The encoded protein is CASSPNEQYF.

CDR3 nucleotides: TGCGCCAGCAGCCAAGGGGGGAGTGTTGGTTGGGACTCCCAGTTCTTC. Encoded protein: CASSQGGSVGWDSQFF. The chain couples TRBV4-1 to TRBJ2-1, with D possibly TRBD2 on 6 matching bases. CDR1 and CDR2 (germline): MGHRA, YSYEKL. Trimming pared 1 base from V and 13 bases from J, leaving 23 bases between. The CDR3 has 16 residues.

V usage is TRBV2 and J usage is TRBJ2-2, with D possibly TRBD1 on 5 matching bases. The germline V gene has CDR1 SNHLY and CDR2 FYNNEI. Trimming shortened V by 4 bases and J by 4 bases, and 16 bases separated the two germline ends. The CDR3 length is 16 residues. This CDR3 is CASSVGTGYLTGELFF. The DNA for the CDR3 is TGTGCCAGCAGTGTCGGTACAGGATACCTCACCGGGGAGCTGTTTTTT.

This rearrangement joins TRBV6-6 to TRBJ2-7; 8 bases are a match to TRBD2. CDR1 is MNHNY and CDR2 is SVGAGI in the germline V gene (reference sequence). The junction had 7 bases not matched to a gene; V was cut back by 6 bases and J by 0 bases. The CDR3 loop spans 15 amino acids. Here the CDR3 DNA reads TGTGCCAGCAGAAGCGGGGGCACCGGCTCCTACGAGCAGTACTTC. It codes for CASRSGGTGSYEQYF.

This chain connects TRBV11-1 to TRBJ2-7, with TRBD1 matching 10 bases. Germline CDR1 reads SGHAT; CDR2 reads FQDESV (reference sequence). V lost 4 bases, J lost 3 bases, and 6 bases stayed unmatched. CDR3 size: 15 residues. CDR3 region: CASSYAGTGVYEQYF. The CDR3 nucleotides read TGTGCCAGCAGCTACGCCGGGACAGGGGTCTACGAGCAGTACTTC. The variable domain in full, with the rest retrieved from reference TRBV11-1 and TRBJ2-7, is EAEVAQSPRYKITEKSQAVAFWCDPISGHATLYWYRQILGQGPELLVQFQDESVVDDSQLPKDRFSAERLKGVDSTLKIQPAELGDSAMYLCASSYAGTGVYEQYFGPGTRLTVT.

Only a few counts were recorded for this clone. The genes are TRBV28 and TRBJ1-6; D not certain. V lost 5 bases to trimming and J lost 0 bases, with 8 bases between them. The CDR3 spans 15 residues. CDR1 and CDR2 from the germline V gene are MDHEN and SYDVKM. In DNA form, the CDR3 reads TGTGCCAGCAGTCCGGGCCGCTCCTATAATTCACCCCTCCACTTT. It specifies CASSPGRSYNSPLHF. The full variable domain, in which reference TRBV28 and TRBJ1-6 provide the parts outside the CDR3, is DVKVTQSSRYLVKRTGEKVFLECVQDMDHENMFWYRQDPGLGLRLIYFSYDVKMKEKGDIPEGYSVSREKKERFSLILESASTNQTSMYLCASSPGRSYNSPLHFGNGTRLTVT.